The next 9 T cell receptor beta chains were all read from a single sample in a study of shared clonotypes between healthy human individuals. Method: immunoSEQ multiplex PCR; TCRdb's copy keeps in-frame clones and lacks some. The sample consists of millions of clones, approximately 94% of them appearing once. The source material was naive CD4+ T cells sorted from blood. As for subset: CD45RA+ positively selected. The source of these receptors is a man younger than 35 in good health.

The chain employs TRBV5-1 and TRBJ1-4, with 7 bases matching TRBD1. The J segment lost 5 bases and the V segment lost 4 bases, leaving 11 bases of the junction unmatched. Germline V gene sequence: CDR1 SGHRS, CDR2 YFSETQ. The length of the CDR3 is 16 residues. CDR3 sequence reads: CASSIGTATPNEKLFF. The CDR3 DNA follows: TGCGCCAGCAGCATCGGGACAGCTACTCCCAATGAAAAACTGTTTTTT.

This clone has more than one count but fewer than ten. The chain combines TRBV7-2 with TRBJ1-6; D gene unclear. V was trimmed by 3 bases and J by 9 bases, leaving 15 bases between them. Germline assignment: CDR1 SGHTA and CDR2 FQGNSA. The CDR3 is 15 amino acids. CDR3 nucleotides: TGTGCCAGCAGCTTGGGCCTGGGAACCGGTTCACCCCTCCACTTT. It is translated as CASSLGLGTGSPLHF.

CDR3 in DNA: TGTGCCAGCAGTGACCGATTCGGGAGGGCCGTTTGGGAGCAGTTCTTC. Protein product: CASSDRFGRAVWEQFF. This chain joins TRBV6-4 and TRBJ2-1; TRBD2 agrees at 8 bases. The V gene end was trimmed by 2 bases and the J gene end by 10 bases; junction bases not matched to a gene: 13. Germline V gene lookup returns CDR1 MRHNA and CDR2 SNTAGT. The CDR3 is 16 residues long.

This clone was picked up a small number of times. The V call is TRBV9, the J call TRBJ1-1; D is unresolved. The length of the CDR3 is 11 residues. Germline V CDR1 and CDR2: SGDLS, YYNGEE. V lost 1 base to trimming and J lost 6 bases, with 4 bases between them. The CDR3 reads CASSVRAEAFF. CDR3 nucleotide sequence: TGTGCCAGCAGCGTACGGGCTGAAGCTTTCTTT.

This chain uses TRBV19 with TRBJ1-4; maybe TRBD1 (6 bases). The germline gives CDR1 LNHDA, CDR2 SQIVND (reference sequence). Trimming took 6 bases from V and 1 from J, leaving 12 bases between them. CDR3 length: 15 amino acids. CDR3: CASRPEQGTNEKLFF. For the CDR3, the DNA is TGTGCCAGTAGACCCGAACAGGGAACTAATGAAAAACTGTTTTTT.

The CDR3: CASSSLAAGRDNEQFF. DNA of the CDR3: TGTGCCAGCAGCTCTCTGGCCGCCGGAAGGGATAATGAGCAGTTCTTC. The chain carries TRBV5-4 and TRBJ2-1, with D unclear. The V gene's germline CDR1 is SGHNT and CDR2 YYREEE (reference sequence). CDR3 length: 16 residues. Trimming removed 3 bases at V and 7 bases at J, with 20 bases between.

The CDR3 bases are TGTGCCAGCAGTGAAGGGGCAGGGCTCGGTGGAAACACCATATATTTT. Translating gives CASSEGAGLGGNTIYF. This rearrangement joins TRBV6-1 to TRBJ1-3, with D perhaps TRBD1 (5 bases). The germline V gene has CDR1 MNHNS and CDR2 SASEGT. Trimming shortened V by 1 base and J by 3 bases, and 13 bases separated the two germline ends. The CDR3 totals 16 residues.

The rearrangement uses TRBV9 and TRBJ2-3; D may be TRBD1 or TRBD2 (6 bases each). Germline V gene sequence: CDR1 SGDLS, CDR2 YYNGEE. With 4 bases removed from V and 3 bases from J, the gap between germline ends came to 15 bases. The CDR3 has 15 amino acids. Here the CDR3 reads CASSPRLGGTDTQYF. CDR3 sequence (DNA): TGTGCCAGCAGCCCCCGACTAGGGGGGACAGATACGCAGTATTTT.

This chain uses TRBV30 with TRBJ1-2, with a weak D call TRBD1 (5 bases). The germline gives CDR1 GTSNPN, CDR2 SVGIG (reference sequence). The CDR3 spans 13 residues. The V end lost 4 bases, the J end lost 4 bases, and 13 bases lay between the germline ends. The CDR3 nucleotides read TGTGCCTGGACCGGGACCCTCGTCTATGGCTACACCTTC. Its translation is CAWTGTLVYGYTF. Together with reference TRBV30 and TRBJ1-2, the CDR3 gives the full variable domain: SQTIHQWPATLVQPVGSPLSLECTVEGTSNPNLYWYRQAAGRGLQLLFYSVGIGQISSEVPQNLSASRPQDRQFILSSKKLLLSDSGFYLCAWTGTLVYGYTFGSGTRLTVV.